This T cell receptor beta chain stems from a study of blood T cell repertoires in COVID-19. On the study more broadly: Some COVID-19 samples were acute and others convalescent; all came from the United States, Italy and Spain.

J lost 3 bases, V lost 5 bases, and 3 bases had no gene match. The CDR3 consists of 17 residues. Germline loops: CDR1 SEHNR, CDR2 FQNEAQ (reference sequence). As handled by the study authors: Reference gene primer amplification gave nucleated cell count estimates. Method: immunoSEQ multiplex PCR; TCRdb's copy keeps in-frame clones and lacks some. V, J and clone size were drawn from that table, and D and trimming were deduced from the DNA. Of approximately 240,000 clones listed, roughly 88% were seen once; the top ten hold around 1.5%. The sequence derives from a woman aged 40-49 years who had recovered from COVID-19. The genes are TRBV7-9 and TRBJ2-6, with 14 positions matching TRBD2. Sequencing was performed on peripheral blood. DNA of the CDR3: TGTGCCAGCAGCCCAGGACTAGCGGGGGGTGGGGCCAACGTCCTGACTTTC. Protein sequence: CASSPGLAGGGANVLTF.